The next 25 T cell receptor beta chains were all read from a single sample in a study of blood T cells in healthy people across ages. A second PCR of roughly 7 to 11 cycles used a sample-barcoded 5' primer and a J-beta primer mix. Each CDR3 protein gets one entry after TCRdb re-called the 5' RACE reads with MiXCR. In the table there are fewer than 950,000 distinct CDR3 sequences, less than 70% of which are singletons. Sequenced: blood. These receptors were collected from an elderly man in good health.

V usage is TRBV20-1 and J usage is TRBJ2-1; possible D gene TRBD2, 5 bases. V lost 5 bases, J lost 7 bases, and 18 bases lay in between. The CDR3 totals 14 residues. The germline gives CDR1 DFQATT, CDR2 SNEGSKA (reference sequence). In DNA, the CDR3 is TGCAGTGCTGCTAGCCTTTCAAAGTGGAATGAGCAGTTCTTC. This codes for CSAASLSKWNEQFF.

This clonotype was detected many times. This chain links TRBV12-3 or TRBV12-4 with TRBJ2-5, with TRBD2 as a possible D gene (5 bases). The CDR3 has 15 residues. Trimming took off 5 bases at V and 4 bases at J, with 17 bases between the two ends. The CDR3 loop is CASSHPGVSGETQYF. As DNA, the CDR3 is TGTGCCAGCAGTCACCCCGGGGTTTCAGGAGAGACCCAGTACTTC.

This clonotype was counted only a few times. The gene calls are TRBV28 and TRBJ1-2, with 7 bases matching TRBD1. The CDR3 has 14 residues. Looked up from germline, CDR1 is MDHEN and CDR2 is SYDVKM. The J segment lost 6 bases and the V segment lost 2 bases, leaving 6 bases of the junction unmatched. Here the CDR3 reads CASSLRGGRNGYTF. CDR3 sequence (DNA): TGTGCCAGCAGTTTAAGAGGGGGCCGGAATGGCTACACCTTC.

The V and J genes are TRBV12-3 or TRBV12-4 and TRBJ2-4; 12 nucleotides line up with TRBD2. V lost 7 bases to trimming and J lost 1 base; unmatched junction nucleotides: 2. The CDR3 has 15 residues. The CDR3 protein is CASKLAGGAKNIQYF. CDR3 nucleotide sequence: TGTGCCAGCAAACTAGCGGGAGGTGCCAAAAACATTCAGTACTTC.

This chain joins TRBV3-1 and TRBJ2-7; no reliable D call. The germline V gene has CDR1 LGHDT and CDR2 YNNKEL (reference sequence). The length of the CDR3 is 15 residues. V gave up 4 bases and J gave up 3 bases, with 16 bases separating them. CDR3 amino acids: CASSPTERSLYEQYF. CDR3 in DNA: TGTGCCAGCAGCCCTACCGAGCGCTCACTCTACGAGCAGTACTTC.

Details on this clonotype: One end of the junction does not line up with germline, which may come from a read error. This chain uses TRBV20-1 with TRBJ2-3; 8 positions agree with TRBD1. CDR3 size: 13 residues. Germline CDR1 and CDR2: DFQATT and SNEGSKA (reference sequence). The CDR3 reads CSARGQGFRDAYF. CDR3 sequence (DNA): TGCAGTGCCAGAGGACAGGGCTTCAGAGACGCGTATTTT.

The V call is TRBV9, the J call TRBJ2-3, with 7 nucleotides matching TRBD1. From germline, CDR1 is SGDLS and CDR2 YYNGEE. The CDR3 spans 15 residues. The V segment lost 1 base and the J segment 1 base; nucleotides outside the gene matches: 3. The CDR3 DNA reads TGTGCCAGCAGCGTACCCGGACAGGGCACAGATACGCAGTATTTT. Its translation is CASSVPGQGTDTQYF.

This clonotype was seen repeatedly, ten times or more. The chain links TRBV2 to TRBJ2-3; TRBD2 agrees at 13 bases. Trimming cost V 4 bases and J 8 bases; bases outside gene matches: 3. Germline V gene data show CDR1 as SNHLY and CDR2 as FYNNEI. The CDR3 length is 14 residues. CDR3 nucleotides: TGTGCCAGCAGTGGGACTAGCGGGAGTGGTACGCAGTATTTT. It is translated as CASSGTSGSGTQYF.

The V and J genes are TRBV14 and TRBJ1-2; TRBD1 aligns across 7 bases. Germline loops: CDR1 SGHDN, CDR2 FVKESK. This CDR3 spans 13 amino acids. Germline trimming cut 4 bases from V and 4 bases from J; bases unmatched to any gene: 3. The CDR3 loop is CASSRGQAYGYTF. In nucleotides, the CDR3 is TGTGCCAGCAGCCGCGGACAGGCCTATGGCTACACCTTC.

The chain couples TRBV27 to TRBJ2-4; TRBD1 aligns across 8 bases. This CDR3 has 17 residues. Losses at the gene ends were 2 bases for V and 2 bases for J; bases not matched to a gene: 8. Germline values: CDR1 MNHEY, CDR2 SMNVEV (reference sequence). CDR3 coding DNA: TGTGCCAGCAGTTTACGGGCAGGGGGCGAGACCAAAAACATTCAGTACTTC. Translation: CASSLRAGGETKNIQYF.

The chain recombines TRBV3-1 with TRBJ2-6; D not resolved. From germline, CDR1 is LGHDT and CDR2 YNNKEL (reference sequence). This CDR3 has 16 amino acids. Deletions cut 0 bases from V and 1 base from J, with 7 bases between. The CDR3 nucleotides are TGTGCCAGCAGCCAAGATTTAGGGTCTGGGGCCAACGTCCTGACTTTC. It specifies CASSQDLGSGANVLTF. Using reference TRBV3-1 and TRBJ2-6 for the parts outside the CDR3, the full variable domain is DTAVSQTPKYLVTQMGNDKSIKCEQNLGHDTMYWYKQDSKKFLKIMFSYNNKELIINETVPNRFSPKSPDKAHLNLHINSLELGDSAVYFCASSQDLGSGANVLTFGAGSRLTVL.

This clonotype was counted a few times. CDR3 in DNA: TGCAGTGCTAGAGACGGGACTAGCGGATACAATGAGCAGTTCTTC. Translated: CSARDGTSGYNEQFF. V gene TRBV20-1 combines with J gene TRBJ2-1, with 11 nucleotides matching TRBD2. The germline V gene encodes CDR1 DFQATT and CDR2 SNEGSKA (reference sequence). V was pared by 0 bases and J by 4 bases, with 2 bases of the junction left unmatched. The CDR3 contains 15 residues.

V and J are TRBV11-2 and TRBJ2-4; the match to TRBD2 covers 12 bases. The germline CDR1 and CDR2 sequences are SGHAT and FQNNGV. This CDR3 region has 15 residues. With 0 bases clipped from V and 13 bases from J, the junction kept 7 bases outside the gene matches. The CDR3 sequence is CASSLDWASGGEQYF. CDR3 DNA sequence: TGTGCCAGCAGCTTAGATTGGGCTAGCGGGGGGGAGCAGTACTTC.

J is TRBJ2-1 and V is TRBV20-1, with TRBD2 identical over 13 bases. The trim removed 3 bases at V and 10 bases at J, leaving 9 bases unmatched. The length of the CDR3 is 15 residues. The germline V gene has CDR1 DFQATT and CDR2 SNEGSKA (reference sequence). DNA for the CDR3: TGCAGTGCTAGTGAAGGACTAGCGGGAGTCTACGAGCAGTTCTTC. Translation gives CSASEGLAGVYEQFF.

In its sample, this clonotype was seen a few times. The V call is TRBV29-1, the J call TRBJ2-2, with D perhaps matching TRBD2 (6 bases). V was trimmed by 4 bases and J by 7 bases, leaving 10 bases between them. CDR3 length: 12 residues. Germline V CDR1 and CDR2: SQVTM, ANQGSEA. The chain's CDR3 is CSVGHGGGELFF. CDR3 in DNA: TGCAGCGTTGGGCACGGGGGCGGGGAGCTGTTTTTT.

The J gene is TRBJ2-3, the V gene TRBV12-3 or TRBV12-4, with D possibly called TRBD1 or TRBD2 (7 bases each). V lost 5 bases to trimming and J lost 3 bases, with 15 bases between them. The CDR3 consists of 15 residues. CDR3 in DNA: TGTGCCAGCAGTCCTGACAGGGAGGGGACAGATACGCAGTATTTT. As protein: CASSPDREGTDTQYF.

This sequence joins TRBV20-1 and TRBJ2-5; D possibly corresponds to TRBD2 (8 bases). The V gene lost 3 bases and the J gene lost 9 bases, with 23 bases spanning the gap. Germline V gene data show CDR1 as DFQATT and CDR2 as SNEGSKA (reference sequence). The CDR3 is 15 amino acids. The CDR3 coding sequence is TGCAGTGCTAGTGTGGCAGGGGGAGCGGGGGAGGCCCAGTACTTC. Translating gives CSASVAGGAGEAQYF.

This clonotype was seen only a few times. CDR3 bases: TGTGCCAGCTCACCGAGAACGCTCTACTACGAGCAGTACTTC. It yields the protein CASSPRTLYYEQYF. The genes are TRBV18 and TRBJ2-7; D is unclear. The CDR3 consists of 14 residues. Trimming took off 3 bases at V and 3 bases at J, with 12 bases between the two ends. Germline V lookup: CDR1 KGHSH, CDR2 LQKENI.

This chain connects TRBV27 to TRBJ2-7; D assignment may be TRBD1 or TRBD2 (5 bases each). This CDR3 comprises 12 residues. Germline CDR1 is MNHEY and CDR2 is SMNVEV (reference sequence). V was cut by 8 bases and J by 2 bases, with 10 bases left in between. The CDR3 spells CASGTPTYEQYF. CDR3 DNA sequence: TGTGCCAGCGGGACGCCGACCTACGAGCAGTACTTC.

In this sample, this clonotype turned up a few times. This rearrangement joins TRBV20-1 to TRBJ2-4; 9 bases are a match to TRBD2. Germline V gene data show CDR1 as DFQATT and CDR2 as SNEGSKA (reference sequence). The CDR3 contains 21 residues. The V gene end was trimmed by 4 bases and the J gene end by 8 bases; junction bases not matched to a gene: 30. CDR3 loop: CSANPRSLLRGGVAVLDIQYF. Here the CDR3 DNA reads TGCAGTGCTAACCCGAGGTCGCTCCTCCGCGGGGGGGTCGCTGTGCTGGACATTCAGTACTTC.

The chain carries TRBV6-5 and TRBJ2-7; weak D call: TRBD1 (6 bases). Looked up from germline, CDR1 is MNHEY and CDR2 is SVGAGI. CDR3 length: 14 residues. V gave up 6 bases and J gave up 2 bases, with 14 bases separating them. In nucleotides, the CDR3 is TGTGCCAGCAGACAACTAGGGGGAACCTACGAGCAGTACTTC. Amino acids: CASRQLGGTYEQYF.

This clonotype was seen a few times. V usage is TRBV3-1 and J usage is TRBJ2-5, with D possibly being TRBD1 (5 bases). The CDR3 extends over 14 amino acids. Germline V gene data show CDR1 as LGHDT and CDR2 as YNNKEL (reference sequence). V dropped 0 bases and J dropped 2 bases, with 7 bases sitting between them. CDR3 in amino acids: CASSQETEQETQYF. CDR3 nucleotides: TGTGCCAGCAGCCAAGAGACAGAACAAGAGACCCAGTACTTC.

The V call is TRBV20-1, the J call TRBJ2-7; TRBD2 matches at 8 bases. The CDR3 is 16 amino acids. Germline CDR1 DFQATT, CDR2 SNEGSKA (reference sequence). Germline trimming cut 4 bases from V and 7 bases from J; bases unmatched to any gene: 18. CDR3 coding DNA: TGCAGTGCTATTCGGCGGGAGGCAAAATCCTACAATGAGCAGTACTTC. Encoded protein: CSAIRREAKSYNEQYF.

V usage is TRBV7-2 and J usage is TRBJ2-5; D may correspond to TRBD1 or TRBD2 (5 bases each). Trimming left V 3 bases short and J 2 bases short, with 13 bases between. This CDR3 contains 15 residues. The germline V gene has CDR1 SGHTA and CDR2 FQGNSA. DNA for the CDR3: TGTGCCAGCAGCTTCCCGGGACCGATGCAAGAGACCCAGTACTTC. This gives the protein CASSFPGPMQETQYF.

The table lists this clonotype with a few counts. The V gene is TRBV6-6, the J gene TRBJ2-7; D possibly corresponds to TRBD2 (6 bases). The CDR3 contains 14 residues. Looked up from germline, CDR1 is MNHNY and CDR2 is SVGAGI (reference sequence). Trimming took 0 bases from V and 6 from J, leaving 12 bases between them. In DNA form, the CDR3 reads TGTGCCAGCAGTTACTCCACGGGAGTGGGCGAGCAGTACTTC. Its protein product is CASSYSTGVGEQYF.